This T cell receptor beta chain was found in a study of blood T cell repertoires in COVID-19. Study overall: PBMCs, B-cell-depleted T cells, or T cells provided the cDNA or gDNA that made up the material.

As processed by the authors: Amplification from reference gene primers served as the basis for estimated nucleated cell counts. Measured with immunoSEQ multiplex PCR; TCRdb has only the in-frame clones, and not every one. That table supplies the V and J calls and clone size; D and trimming were determined from the DNA. Seen here are 95,000 to 150,000 clones, roughly three quarters observed once, and the top ten hold under 5%. From germline, CDR1 is MNHEY and CDR2 SMNVEV (reference sequence). Trimming took off 6 bases at V and 4 bases at J, with 15 bases between the two ends. The CDR3 sequence is 14 residues long.

The chain joins TRBV27 to TRBJ1-2; D is possibly TRBD1 (6 bases). Material for sequencing was peripheral blood. The clonotype comes from a woman older than 75 with acute or convalescent COVID-19. CDR3: CASSKTGASYGYTF. The DNA of the CDR3 is TGTGCCAGCAGCAAGACAGGCGCAAGCTATGGCTACACCTTC.